Listed below are T cell receptor beta chains from one sample, sequenced in a study of glioma-infiltrating T cells after dendritic cell vaccination. Measured with immunoSEQ multiplex PCR; TCRdb has only the in-frame clones, and not every one. The repertoire holds over 55,000 clones, with around 85% as singletons. The starting material was blood, obtained after dendritic cell vaccination. The receptors stem from a human donor with glioblastoma. The CDR3 runs from the conserved cysteine through the conserved F or W. The D gene is left open where the match is weak. Size is omitted from some rows. Given values are once, few, many or a class for expanded clones.

>TRBD1|TRBV19|.|TRBJ1-5
CASSIVTGGGNQPQHF
TGTGCCAGTAGTATAGTAACAGGGGGCGGGAATCAGCCCCAGCATTTT
>.|TRBV19|.|TRBJ1-1
CATAPSGSTEAFF
TGTGCCACCGCTCCTTCGGGGTCCACTGAAGCTTTCTTT
>.|TRBV6-5|.|TRBJ2-1
CASGRAGSNNEQFF
TGTGCCAGCGGTCGGGCGGGGAGCAACAATGAGCAGTTCTTC
>TRBD1|TRBV11-2|.|TRBJ1-1
CASSMDRPNTEAFF
TGTGCCAGCAGCATGGACAGGCCGAACACTGAAGCTTTCTTT
>.|TRBV9|.|TRBJ2-3
CASSVERGTMGTQYF
TGTGCCAGCAGCGTAGAGAGGGGGACAATGGGGACGCAGTATTTT
>.|TRBV19|.|TRBJ1-3
CASSIGGGSAGNTIYF
TGTGCCAGTAGTATTGGAGGAGGGTCCGCTGGAAACACCATATATTTT
>.|TRBV19|once|TRBJ1-3
CASSYAGSGNTIYF
TGTGCCAGTAGCTATGCAGGGTCTGGAAACACCATATATTTT
>.|TRBV25-1|.|TRBJ1-1
CASSVKGRDTEAFF
TGTGCCAGCAGTGTAAAGGGGAGGGACACTGAAGCTTTCTTT
>TRBD2|TRBV30|.|TRBJ2-5
CAWSVGYAGGETQYF
TGTGCCTGGAGTGTGGGTTATGCGGGGGGAGAGACCCAGTACTTC
>TRBD1|TRBV6-5|.|TRBJ2-7
CAIRNSGTGGYEQYF
TGTGCCATCAGAAATTCCGGGACAGGGGGCTACGAGCAGTACTTC
>.|TRBV2|few|TRBJ1-2
CASSVSQVGYTF
TGTGCCAGCAGTGTCTCCCAGGTGGGCTACACCTTC
>TRBD1|TRBV27|.|TRBJ1-5
CASRNPGGHQPQHF
TGTGCCAGCAGGAACCCAGGGGGCCATCAGCCCCAGCATTTT
>.|TRBV7-6|.|TRBJ2-7
CASSFRGEQYF
TGTGCCAGCAGCTTTCGGGGGGAGCAGTACTTC
>.|TRBV9|.|TRBJ1-1
CASSVAQGEAFF
TGTGCCAGCAGCGTAGCCCAGGGTGAAGCTTTCTTT
>.|TRBV4-1|once|TRBJ2-3
CASSQNTQTVDTQYF
TGCGCCAGCAGCCAAAACACCCAGACAGTCGATACGCAGTATTTT
>.|TRBV10-3|.|TRBJ1-5
CAISVGASNQPQHF
TGTGCCATCAGTGTAGGGGCGAGCAATCAGCCCCAGCATTTT
>TRBD1|TRBV7-9|.|TRBJ1-2
CASSPGQGLYGYTF
TGTGCCAGCAGCCCTGGACAGGGCTTGTATGGCTACACCTTC
>.|TRBV2|.|TRBJ2-7
CASSRGISSHEQYF
TGTGCCAGCAGTCGCGGTATATCGTCCCACGAGCAGTACTTC
>.|TRBV7-2|few|TRBJ2-5
CASSPTRIQETQYF
TGTGCCAGCAGCCCGACTCGGATACAAGAGACCCAGTACTTC
>.|TRBV4-1|.|TRBJ2-7
CASSQPTRSAYEQYF
TGCGCCAGCAGCCAACCTACAAGGAGTGCCTACGAGCAGTACTTC
>.|TRBV6-5|.|TRBJ1-2
CASREGVNANYGYTF
TGTGCCAGCAGAGAGGGGGTTAACGCTAACTATGGCTACACCTTC
>.|TRBV14|.|TRBJ2-7
CASSQARVSEQYF
TGTGCCAGCAGCCAAGCACGGGTTTCCGAGCAGTACTTC